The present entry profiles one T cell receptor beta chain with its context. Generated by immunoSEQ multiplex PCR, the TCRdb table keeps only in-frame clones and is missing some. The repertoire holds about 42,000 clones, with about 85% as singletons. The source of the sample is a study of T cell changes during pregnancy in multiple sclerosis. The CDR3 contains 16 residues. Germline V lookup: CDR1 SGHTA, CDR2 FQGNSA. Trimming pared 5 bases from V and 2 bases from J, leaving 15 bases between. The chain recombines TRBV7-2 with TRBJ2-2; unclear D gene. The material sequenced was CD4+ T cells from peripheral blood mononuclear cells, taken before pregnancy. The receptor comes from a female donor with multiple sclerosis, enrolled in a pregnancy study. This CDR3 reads CASSGRLGLNTGELFF. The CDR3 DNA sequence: TGTGCCAGCAGCGGCCGTCTGGGCCTAAACACCGGGGAGCTGTTTTTT.